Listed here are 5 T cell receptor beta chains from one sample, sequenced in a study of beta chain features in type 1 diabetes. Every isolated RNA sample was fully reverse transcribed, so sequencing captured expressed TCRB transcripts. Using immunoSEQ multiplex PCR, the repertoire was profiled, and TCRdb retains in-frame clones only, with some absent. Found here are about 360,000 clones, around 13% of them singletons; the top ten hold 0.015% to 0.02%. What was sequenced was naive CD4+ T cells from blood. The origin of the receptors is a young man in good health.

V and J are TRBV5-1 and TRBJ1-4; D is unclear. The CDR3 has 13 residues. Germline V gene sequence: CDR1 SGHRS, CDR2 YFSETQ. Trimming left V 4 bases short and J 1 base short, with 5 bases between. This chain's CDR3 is CASSRGTNEKLFF. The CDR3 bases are TGCGCCAGCAGCCGGGGAACTAATGAAAAACTGTTTTTT.

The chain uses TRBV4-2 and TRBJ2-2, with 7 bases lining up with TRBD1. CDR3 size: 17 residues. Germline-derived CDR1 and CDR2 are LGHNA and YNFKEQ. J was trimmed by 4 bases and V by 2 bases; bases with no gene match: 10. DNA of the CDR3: TGTGCCAGCAGCCAACCGGGACAGCGATTGAGCACCGGGGAGCTGTTTTTT. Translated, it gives CASSQPGQRLSTGELFF.

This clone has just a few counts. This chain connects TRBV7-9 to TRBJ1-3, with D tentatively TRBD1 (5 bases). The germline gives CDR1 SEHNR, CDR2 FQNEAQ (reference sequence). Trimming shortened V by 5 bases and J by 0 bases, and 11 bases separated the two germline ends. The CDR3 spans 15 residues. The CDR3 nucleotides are TGTGCCAGCAGCCTCGTGGGGGGCTCTGGAAACACCATATATTTT. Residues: CASSLVGGSGNTIYF.

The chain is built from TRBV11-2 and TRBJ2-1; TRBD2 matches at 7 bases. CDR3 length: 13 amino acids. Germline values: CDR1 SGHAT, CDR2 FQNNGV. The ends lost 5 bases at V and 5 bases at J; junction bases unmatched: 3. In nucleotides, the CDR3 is TGTGCCAGCAGCCCCGCGGGGGACAATGAGCAGTTCTTC. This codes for CASSPAGDNEQFF. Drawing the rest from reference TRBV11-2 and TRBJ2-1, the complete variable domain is EAGVAQSPRYKIIEKRQSVAFWCNPISGHATLYWYQQILGQGPKLLIQFQNNGVVDDSQLPKDRFSAERLKGVDSTLKIQPAKLEDSAVYLCASSPAGDNEQFFGPGTRLTVL.

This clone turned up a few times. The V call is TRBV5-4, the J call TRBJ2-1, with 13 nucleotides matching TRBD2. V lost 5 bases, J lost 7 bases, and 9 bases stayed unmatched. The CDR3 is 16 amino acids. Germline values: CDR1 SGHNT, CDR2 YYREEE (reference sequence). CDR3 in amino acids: CASSTPGLAGWNEQFF. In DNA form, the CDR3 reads TGTGCCAGCAGTACACCGGGACTAGCGGGGTGGAATGAGCAGTTCTTC.